The rows below give T cell receptor beta chains drawn from one sample of a study of human T cells and chemical hapten exposure. TCRdb redid the calling of the RACE reads with MiXCR, one entry per CDR3 protein. The top ten clones hold 3.1% of a sample with about 98,000 distinct CDR3 sequences, 9.5% to 14% of them seen once. The input for sequencing was whole blood, taken in connection with sensitization to the hapten diphenylcyclopropenone (DPC). The receptors come from a woman aged 60 to 75 with alopecia areata. Some clones in this sample may be carry-over from other donors' samples. CDR3s include the opening cysteine and the closing phenylalanine or tryptophan. A D gene is named only where the DNA matches it firmly. Not all rows give a size; the values are once, few, many and, for expanded clones, a class.

j_call d_call v_call clone_size cdr3_nt cdr3_aa
TRBJ2-3 TRBD2 TRBV7-3 few TGTGCCAGCAGTCTACTAGCGGGGGACGAGGGTACGCAGTATTTT CASSLLAGDEGTQYF
TRBJ1-2 . TRBV20-1 many TGCAGTGCTAGAGATCGCGCAGACTATGGCTACACCTTC CSARDRADYGYTF
TRBJ1-5 . TRBV7-9 many TGTGCCAGCAGCTTAGCGGCTGACAGGAACCAGCATTTT CASSLAADRNQHF
TRBJ1-1 . TRBV5-1 . TGCGCCAGCAGCTTCTCTGATGTGAACACTGAAGCTTTCTTT CASSFSDVNTEAFF
TRBJ1-4 TRBD1 TRBV10-3 many TGTGCCATCAGCGAGCCCGGGACAGGGTTAACTAATGAAAAACTGTTTTTT CAISEPGTGLTNEKLFF
TRBJ2-5 . TRBV6-1 few TGTGCCAGCAGTGAAGATCATAGGGCCGGGGGACAAGAGACCCAGTACTTC CASSEDHRAGGQETQYF
TRBJ2-5 TRBD1 TRBV30 . TGTGCCTGGAGACGACAGGGGGGAAACCTAGAGACCCAGTACTTC CAWRRQGGNLETQYF
TRBJ2-1 . TRBV3-1 . TGTGCCAGCAGCCATCGGAGGGGACAGTACAATGAGCAGTTCTTC CASSHRRGQYNEQFF
TRBJ1-1 . TRBV27 many TGTGCCAGCAGTTCCCGGATGAACACTGAAGCTTTCTTT CASSSRMNTEAFF
TRBJ2-1 . TRBV27 large TGTGCCAGCAGTCCGGGGCCAACTGACAATGAGCAGTTCTTC CASSPGPTDNEQFF
TRBJ2-1 TRBD2 TRBV9 many TGTGCCAGCAGCGTAGTCCCAGCGGGAGCCTACAATGAGCAGTTCTTC CASSVVPAGAYNEQFF
TRBJ2-1 TRBD2 TRBV20-1 many TGCAGTGCCTTTAGCGGGTCCTACAATGAGCAGTTCTTC CSAFSGSYNEQFF
TRBJ2-5 . TRBV30 few TGTGCCTGGAGTGTTGGAAATCGAGAGACCCAGTACTTC CAWSVGNRETQYF
TRBJ1-6 . TRBV5-1 many TGCGCCAGCAGAGTTACAGAGGATTCACCCCTCCACTTT CASRVTEDSPLHF
TRBJ2-7 . TRBV4-2 . TGTGCCAGCAGCCAAGAGAGGACGGGCTACGAGCAGTACTTC CASSQERTGYEQYF
TRBJ1-6 . TRBV7-9 few TGTGCCAGCAGCTTAGGGTTGGGGGATGGAAATTCACCCCTCCACTTT CASSLGLGDGNSPLHF
TRBJ1-2 . TRBV2 many TGTGCCAGCGAAAGGACTAACTATGGCTACACCTTC CASERTNYGYTF
TRBJ2-1 . TRBV6-6 few TGTGCCAGCAGTTTGGTCAGGCAAAGGTACAATGAGCAGTTCTTC CASSLVRQRYNEQFF
TRBJ1-2 . TRBV7-9 many TGTGCCAGCAGCCAACGCCCCGGGACCGGTTTTGGTGGCTACACCTTC CASSQRPGTGFGGYTF
TRBJ1-5 . TRBV6-6 . TGTGCCAGCAGTTACTCCGAGGGGATTAATCAGCCCCAGCATTTT CASSYSEGINQPQHF
TRBJ2-7 TRBD1 TRBV20-1 many TGCAGTGCTAGAGATGAGGGACAGAGGGGTGGCAACGAGCAGTACTTC CSARDEGQRGGNEQYF
TRBJ1-1 . TRBV18 many TGTGCCAGCTCACCGGGACGGAGCTTGTATACTGAAGCTTTCTTT CASSPGRSLYTEAFF
TRBJ2-1 . TRBV7-9 many TGTGCCAGCAGCCCGCGCGAGGGGTATGAATCCTACAATGAGCAGTTCTTC CASSPREGYESYNEQFF